These T cell receptor beta chains were read from a single sample in a study of graft-versus-host responses after intestinal transplantation. Libraries were prepared by immunoSEQ multiplex PCR; TCRdb keeps only in-frame clonotypes and omits some of them. The sample yields 15,000 to 20,000 clones, roughly four fifths seen once. This sample comprised PBMCs, obtained 14 days after transplant. These receptor sequences come from a human patient who received an intestinal transplant, so some T cells may come from the graft donor. Both conserved end residues are part of each CDR3. D genes are given only for firm matches. A clone size is listed for some rows: how often the clone was seen (once, few, many), or a class if it is expanded.

D gene	clone size	V gene	J gene	CDR3 DNA	CDR3 protein
TRBD2	.	TRBV18	TRBJ2-5	TGTGCCAGCTCACCCACTCGTGGAGCGGGGGGCCTCAACCAAGAGACCCAGTACTTC	CASSPTRGAGGLNQETQYF
.	.	TRBV7-2	TRBJ2-7	TGTGCCAGCAGCTCATGGGCCAGCTCCTACGAGCAGTACTTC	CASSSWASSYEQYF
.	.	TRBV4-2	TRBJ2-3	TGTGCCAGCAGCCCCGAGGCAGGGGGCACAGATACGCAGTATTTT	CASSPEAGGTDTQYF
.	.	TRBV29-1	TRBJ1-4	TGCAGCGTGCTAGGTGGGGACCGTGCTGAAAAACTGTTTTTT	CSVLGGDRAEKLFF
TRBD2	.	TRBV6-6	TRBJ2-7	TGTGCCAGTCAGCCGGTGGGGGGGAGGTACTACGAGCAGTACTTC	CASQPVGGRYYEQYF
.	.	TRBV7-8	TRBJ2-1	TGTGCCAGCAGCTACCGGGACCTAGGGGATGAGCAGTTCTTC	CASSYRDLGDEQFF
.	.	TRBV29-1	TRBJ2-2	TGCAGCGTTGTGACAGGTGGTGGGGCCGGGGAGCTGTTTTTT	CSVVTGGGAGELFF
.	.	TRBV19	TRBJ1-5	TGTGCCGGCGGGGCAGTTTATAGCAATCAGCCCCAGCATTTT	CAGGAVYSNQPQHF
TRBD2	.	TRBV18	TRBJ2-3	TGTGCCAGCTCACCAGGTGGAGTAGCGGGGGGATCTTGGGCAGATACGCAGTATTTT	CASSPGGVAGGSWADTQYF
TRBD1	.	TRBV7-9	TRBJ2-7	TGTGCCAGCAGCCACCGGGACAGGAACTACGAGCAGTACTTC	CASSHRDRNYEQYF
.	.	TRBV5-5	TRBJ2-7	TGTGCCACCGGAGGCCCAGGGGACTACGAGCAGTACTTC	CATGGPGDYEQYF
.	once	TRBV6-5	TRBJ2-3	TGTGCCAGCAGTTACTACAGGCCCTCTAGCACAGATACGCAGTATTTT	CASSYYRPSSTDTQYF
.	.	TRBV9	TRBJ1-2	TGTGCCAGCAGCGTAGTCCCTACCGACAGCTTCTATGGCTACACCTTC	CASSVVPTDSFYGYTF
TRBD2	.	TRBV4-1	TRBJ2-3	TGCGCCAGCAGCCAAGATAGTATAGCGGGGGCAGATACGCAGTATTTT	CASSQDSIAGADTQYF
.	.	TRBV9	TRBJ2-1	TGTGCCAGCAGCCCTGCTGTTAGCAATGAGCAGTTCTTC	CASSPAVSNEQFF
TRBD2	.	TRBV5-4	TRBJ2-7	TGTGCCAGCAGCTTGGATGAGCGGGGGGCCTACGAGCAGTACTTC	CASSLDERGAYEQYF
.	.	TRBV4-1	TRBJ1-5	TGCGCCAGCAGCCAAGACAGGGGCCAAGGTCTCGGCAATCAGCCCCAGCATTTT	CASSQDRGQGLGNQPQHF
TRBD2	.	TRBV5-1	TRBJ2-1	TGCGCCAGCAGCCCACTAGCGGCTCCAAAGGGGGAGCAGTTCTTC	CASSPLAAPKGEQFF
TRBD1	once	TRBV19	TRBJ1-6	TGTGCCAGTAGTACAGGGGGCGGGTCACCCCTCCACTTT	CASSTGGGSPLHF
.	.	TRBV19	TRBJ1-5	TGTGCCAGTAGTATCCCGAATCAGCCCCAGCATTTT	CASSIPNQPQHF
TRBD2	.	TRBV7-3	TRBJ2-3	TGTGCCAGCAGCTACGGGGGGGGCACAGATACGCAGTATTTT	CASSYGGGTDTQYF
.	.	TRBV6-5	TRBJ2-3	TGTGCCAGCAGTTACTTTGGGAGAGCTAGCACAGATACGCAGTATTTT	CASSYFGRASTDTQYF
.	.	TRBV28	TRBJ1-5	TGTGCCAGCAGTTTAGGTCAGCCCCAGCATTTT	CASSLGQPQHF
TRBD2	.	TRBV5-1	TRBJ2-1	TGCGCCAGCAGCTATTCTAGCGGGGGGGCAGATGAGCAGTTCTTC	CASSYSSGGADEQFF
TRBD1	.	TRBV12-5	TRBJ2-5	TGTGCTAGTGGTTTGGTGGTCGGGACAGGGCTGGAGCAGTACTTC	CASGLVVGTGLEQYF
.	.	TRBV10-3	TRBJ1-1	TGTGCCATCAGCCTAGGAATACAGGGTATGAGGACTGAAGCTTTCTTT	CAISLGIQGMRTEAFF
TRBD2	.	TRBV4-2	TRBJ2-3	TGTGCCAGCAGCCAAACTAGCGGGAGCCCAGATACGCAGTATTTT	CASSQTSGSPDTQYF
.	.	TRBV6-1	TRBJ2-7	TGTGCCAGCAGTGTGGGGGCGGGCGAGCAGTACTTC	CASSVGAGEQYF
.	.	TRBV6-5	TRBJ2-2	TGTGCCAGCAGTTACGGCGGGATGAACACCGGGGAGCTGTTTTTT	CASSYGGMNTGELFF
.	.	TRBV2	TRBJ2-1	TGTGCCAGCAGTGAAACCCCGGGAGAGCAGAACTACAATGAGCAGTTCTTC	CASSETPGEQNYNEQFF
.	.	TRBV27	TRBJ2-3	TGTGCCAGCAGTTTATCTCCGGGACTGAGCACAGATACGCAGTATTTT	CASSLSPGLSTDTQYF
.	.	TRBV27	TRBJ1-5	TGTGCCAGCAGTCTTAGTGGACTTCAGCCCCAGCATTTT	CASSLSGLQPQHF
.	.	TRBV9	TRBJ2-7	TGTGCCAGCAGCCCCCGACAGGATTACGAGCAGTACTTC	CASSPRQDYEQYF
.	.	TRBV9	TRBJ2-1	TGTGCCAGCAGCGTAACGCGGGGTGGCAACAATGAGCAGTTCTTC	CASSVTRGGNNEQFF
.	.	TRBV11-2	TRBJ2-5	TGTGCCAGCAGCGGATACGGACAGCTGTACCAAGAGACCCAGTACTTC	CASSGYGQLYQETQYF
.	.	TRBV5-1	TRBJ1-6	TGCGCCAGCAGCTTGTCGGCGCCGACTAGAAATTCACCCCTCCACTTT	CASSLSAPTRNSPLHF
TRBD1	.	TRBV4-1	TRBJ1-1	TGCGCCAGCAGCCGCAATACGGACAGGGGAACTGAAGCTTTCTTT	CASSRNTDRGTEAFF
.	.	TRBV20-1	TRBJ2-5	TGCAGTGCTAGGGAAGAGACCCAGTACTTC	CSAREETQYF
.	.	TRBV6-1	TRBJ2-5	TGTGCCAGCATGACGGGAGAGACCCAGTACTTC	CASMTGETQYF